The rows below give T cell receptor beta chains drawn from one sample of a study of response to subunit inactivated influenza vaccine. Each CDR3 protein gets one entry after TCRdb re-called the RT-PCR reads with MiXCR. The profile shows 650,000 to 850,000 distinct CDR3 sequences, approximately 15% of them singletons. Sequenced here: PBMCs from blood, sampled 14 to 15 days before vaccination. These receptors were obtained from a man in his forties or fifties who received an inactivated influenza vaccine. Each CDR3 is given with its conserved first and last residue. Each record gives: CDR3 length, V gene, D gene, J gene, clone size, CDR3 protein, CDR3 DNA. The D gene is left open where the match is weak. Clone size appears in some rows only: once, few, many, or a class for an expanded clone.

>16|TRBV4-3|TRBD2|TRBJ2-3|.
CASSHKAGGPTDTQYF
TGCGCCAGCAGCCACAAAGCGGGAGGGCCCACAGATACGCAGTATTTT
>15|TRBV20-1|TRBD2|TRBJ2-3|few
CSARLAGGFTDTQYF
TGCAGTGCCCGGTTAGCGGGGGGCTTCACAGATACGCAGTATTTT
>15|TRBV9|.|TRBJ2-7|.
CASSPSLGAYYEQYF
TGTGCCAGCAGCCCATCTCTAGGGGCTTACTACGAGCAGTACTTC
>20|TRBV4-1|TRBD2|TRBJ2-3|many
CASSQVGLAGGTKSTDTQYF
TGCGCCAGCAGCCAAGTCGGACTAGCGGGGGGAACAAAATCCACAGATACGCAGTATTTT
>18|TRBV15|TRBD2|TRBJ2-1|.
CATSRGGLRGGPYNEQFF
TGTGCCACCAGCAGAGGGGGATTGCGGGGGGGCCCCTACAATGAGCAGTTCTTC
>15|TRBV10-3|.|TRBJ1-2|few
CAISEDSHSNYGYTF
TGTGCCATCAGTGAAGACAGCCACTCTAACTATGGCTACACCTTC
>13|TRBV29-1|.|TRBJ2-1|.
CSVGDSSYNEQFF
TGCAGCGTTGGTGACAGCTCCTACAATGAGCAGTTCTTC
>13|TRBV7-2|.|TRBJ2-7|few
CASSHSGQYEQYF
TGTGCCAGCAGCCACTCAGGACAGTACGAGCAGTACTTC
>17|TRBV5-1|.|TRBJ1-6|.
CASSLFGAWGDNSPLHF
TGCGCCAGCAGCTTGTTCGGGGCGTGGGGTGATAATTCACCCCTCCACTTT
>15|TRBV27|.|TRBJ2-1|few
CASSPTSSPYNEQFF
TGTGCCAGCAGCCCCACTAGCTCCCCCTACAATGAGCAGTTCTTC
>16|TRBV5-1|TRBD2|TRBJ2-5|few
CASSFGSELAQETQYF
TGCGCCAGCAGCTTTGGTTCTGAACTAGCGCAAGAGACCCAGTACTTC
>15|TRBV27|.|TRBJ2-7|.
CASSLSPERAYEQYF
TGTGCCAGCAGTTTATCCCCGGAGCGAGCCTACGAGCAGTACTTC
>13|TRBV28|.|TRBJ2-3|few
CASSPGVLDTQYF
TGTGCCAGCAGTCCCGGGGTCCTAGATACGCAGTATTTT
>17|TRBV5-1|.|TRBJ2-6|few
CASSGGTSVSGANVLTF
TGCGCCAGCAGCGGGGGGACAAGCGTCTCTGGGGCCAACGTCCTGACTTTC
>12|TRBV12-3/TRBV12-4|.|TRBJ2-5|many
CASSWTVETQYF
TGTGCCAGCAGTTGGACAGTAGAGACCCAGTACTTC
>16|TRBV3-1|TRBD1|TRBJ2-5|.
CASSLRGQGVKETQYF
TGTGCCAGCAGTCTCCGGGGACAGGGGGTAAAAGAGACCCAGTACTTC
>17|TRBV28|.|TRBJ1-5|few
CASSLKFGWAGNQPQHF
TGTGCCAGCAGTTTAAAATTCGGGTGGGCCGGCAATCAGCCCCAGCATTTT
>12|TRBV7-2|TRBD1|TRBJ1-5|few
CASSTDRVKQHF
TGTGCCAGCAGCACCGACAGGGTTAAGCAGCATTTT
>14|TRBV12-3/TRBV12-4|TRBD1|TRBJ2-7|few
CASRPGQAPYEQYF
TGTGCCAGCAGACCGGGACAGGCACCCTACGAGCAGTACTTC
>13|TRBV14|.|TRBJ2-2|.
CASSTQGTGELFF
TGTGCCAGCAGCACGCAGGGGACCGGGGAGCTGTTTTTT
>14|TRBV7-6|TRBD2|TRBJ2-3|.
CASSITSGTDTQYF
TGTGCCAGCAGCATAACTAGCGGAACAGATACGCAGTATTTT
>14|TRBV2|.|TRBJ2-7|.
CASKPPGPSTGQYF
TGTGCCAGCAAACCCCCGGGACCTAGTACGGGGCAGTACTTC
>14|TRBV7-8|.|TRBJ1-2|.
CASSLPGAQDGYTF
TGTGCCAGCAGCTTACCGGGGGCGCAAGATGGCTACACCTTC
>15|TRBV18|.|TRBJ2-7|.
CASSPGLQGTYEQYF
TGTGCCAGCTCACCAGGGCTGCAGGGAACCTACGAGCAGTACTTC
>12|TRBV29-1|.|TRBJ2-2|.
CSVEWVPGELFF
TGCAGCGTTGAATGGGTTCCCGGGGAGCTGTTTTTT
>13|TRBV12-5|.|TRBJ1-1|many
CASGLDGWTEAFF
TGTGCTAGTGGTCTGGACGGATGGACTGAAGCTTTCTTT